The clone carrying this T cell receptor beta chain has more than one count but fewer than ten. What it recognizes is unknown. The data stem from a study of CD8 T cells in ankylosing spondylitis. Quantitative molecular-barcoded 5'-RACE generated the TCR beta libraries. TCRdb analysed the 5' RACE reads with MiXCR anew, one entry per CDR3 protein. The sample lists approximately 350,000 distinct CDR3 sequences, roughly 15% occurring once. Study observations and caveats: A TCR beta motif of roughly eight highly homologous variants appeared characteristic of ankylosing spondylitis blood. Clones linked to disease, bearing a CD8+ phenotype, were relatively rare in peripheral blood.

The CDR3 spans 12 residues. The J segment lost 6 bases and the V segment lost 7 bases, leaving 5 bases of the junction unmatched. Germline CDR1 SQVTM, CDR2 ANQGSEA. This sequence originates from a male donor with ankylosing spondylitis or in good health (not recorded which). The chain links TRBV29-1 to TRBJ2-3, with TRBD2 identical over 9 bases. Input material: blood, either unsorted or a sorted T cell fraction (not recorded which). CDR3: CSGSGRRDTQYF. DNA for the CDR3: TGCAGCGGAAGCGGGAGGCGTGATACGCAGTATTTT.